This T cell receptor beta chain was sequenced during a study of cytomegalovirus exposure and HLA in healthy donors. The CDR3 consists of 16 residues. J lost 2 bases, V lost 4 bases, and 7 bases had no gene match. CDR1 and CDR2 from the germline V gene are SGDLS and YYNGEE. Amplification used 60 Vbeta primers and 13 Jbeta primers. The repertoire was sequenced with immunoSEQ multiplex PCR; TCRdb's copy has only in-frame clones and lacks some. The data contain 200,000 to 250,000 clones, around 83% of them singletons. Regarding this clone: Its antigen is still unknown.

Overall study results and limits: It was confirmed in vitro that a few of the CMV-associated chains were specific for CMV antigens. Clonal expansion, a later analysis showed, was greater in HLA-associated TCR beta chains than in equally common others.

The chain is built from TRBV9 and TRBJ1-3, with 9 bases that match TRBD1. Sequenced input: PBMCs. The receptor was derived from a girl aged 10 to 17 in good health and CMV-seronegative. This CDR3 is CASSSWTGVAGNTIYF. CDR3 nucleotide sequence: TGTGCCAGCAGCTCTTGGACAGGGGTGGCTGGAAACACCATATATTTT.